The 19 T cell receptor beta chains presented below share a single source sample, sequenced in a study of T-cell memory formation after mild COVID-19. One entry per CDR3 protein results from TCRdb running MiXCR on the 5' RACE reads. Among approximately 480,000 distinct CDR3 sequences listed, about 20% were seen once. The sequenced material came from PBMCs or a T cell subset sorted from them (not recorded which). These receptor sequences come from an adult woman who had mild COVID-19 (a few samples of this study predate the infection). Cell type and time point are not known.

This clonotype was observed a few times. This chain joins TRBV12-3 or TRBV12-4 and TRBJ2-6; unclear D gene. Trimming stripped 3 bases from V and 1 base from J, with 10 bases between. CDR3 length equals 16 residues. The DNA of the CDR3 is TGTGCCAGCAGTTTCGTGGGTGGTTCTGGGGCCAACGTCCTGACTTTC. Protein product: CASSFVGGSGANVLTF.

In this sample, this clonotype turned up many times. The rearrangement joins TRBV10-3 to TRBJ2-7; unclear D gene. Germline CDR1 ENHRY, CDR2 SYGVKD. The V end was cut by 0 bases, the J end by 1 base, with 7 bases between. The CDR3 is made up of 14 amino acids. In DNA, the CDR3 is TGTGCCATCAGTGAGTCGGGCGGTTCCTACGAGCAGTACTTC. Residues: CAISESGGSYEQYF.

This clonotype has more than one count but fewer than ten. The chain is built from TRBV29-1 and TRBJ1-1; 10 bases map to TRBD1. The trim removed 7 bases at V and 2 bases at J, leaving 7 bases unmatched. From germline, CDR1 is SQVTM and CDR2 ANQGSEA. There are 14 residues in the CDR3. The CDR3 region is CSAGTGAGNTEAFF. For the CDR3, the DNA is TGCAGCGCAGGGACAGGGGCCGGAAACACTGAAGCTTTCTTT.

The chain recombines TRBV2 with TRBJ2-3; D remains unclear. The CDR3 extends over 15 amino acids. Looked up from germline, CDR1 is SNHLY and CDR2 is FYNNEI. V lost 0 bases, J lost 8 bases, and 15 bases lay in between. CDR3 sequence reads: CASSEALNSYSTQYF. In nucleotides, the CDR3 is TGTGCCAGCAGTGAAGCGCTGAACTCGTATTCTACGCAGTATTTT. The full variable domain, in which reference TRBV2 and TRBJ2-3 provide the parts outside the CDR3, is EPEVTQTPSHQVTQMGQEVILRCVPISNHLYFYWYRQILGQKVEFLVSFYNNEISEKSEIFDDQFSVERPDGSNFTLKIRSTKLEDSAMYFCASSEALNSYSTQYFGPGTRLTVL.

CDR3 sequence: CASSPTGTSGGAAEQFF. As DNA, the CDR3 is TGCGCCAGCAGCCCAACCGGGACTAGCGGGGGGGCCGCTGAGCAGTTCTTC. The chain links TRBV5-1 to TRBJ2-1; 16 nucleotides match TRBD2. Trimming took 4 bases from V and 9 from J; bases not matched to a gene: 10. CDR3 length: 17 amino acids. Per the germline V gene, CDR1 is SGHRS and CDR2 is YFSETQ. The whole variable domain, filled in from reference TRBV5-1 and TRBJ2-1, reads KAGVTQTPRYLIKTRGQQVTLSCSPISGHRSVSWYQQTPGQGLQFLFEYFSETQRNKGNFPGRFSGRQFSNSRSEMNVSTLELGDSALYLCASSPTGTSGGAAEQFFGPGTRLTVL.

Only a few counts were recorded for this clonotype. This rearrangement joins TRBV5-6 to TRBJ2-1; D is unresolved. The V gene's germline CDR1 is SGHDT and CDR2 YYEEEE. The CDR3 runs 14 residues. Trimming shortened V by 0 bases and J by 11 bases, and 15 bases separated the two germline ends. In DNA, the CDR3 is TGTGCCAGCAGCTTGGCTAGATCGGATGTCAAGCAGTTCTTC. This translates into CASSLARSDVKQFF.

This clonotype was seen only a few times. This sequence joins TRBV18 and TRBJ2-7, with D unresolved. CDR1 and CDR2 (germline): KGHSH, LQKENI. Trimming shortened V by 1 base and J by 3 bases, and 10 bases separated the two germline ends. The CDR3 runs 14 residues. CDR3 residues: CASSPRLDYYEQYF. The CDR3, as DNA: TGTGCCAGCTCACCACGCCTAGATTACTACGAGCAGTACTTC.

This clonotype was observed many times. The CDR3 DNA follows: TGCAGCGTTGGGGGGATGAACTATGGCTACACCTTC. Translating it yields CSVGGMNYGYTF. This chain connects TRBV29-1 to TRBJ1-2; D is perhaps TRBD1 (5 bases). Looked up from germline, CDR1 is SQVTM and CDR2 is ANQGSEA. V shed 4 bases and J shed 2 bases, with 8 bases lying between them. CDR3 size: 12 residues.

CDR3 amino acids: CASSYSPLHAAPTDTQYF. DNA for the CDR3: TGTGCCAGCAGTTACTCGCCCCTGCACGCGGCTCCCACAGATACGCAGTATTTT. The chain employs TRBV6-6 and TRBJ2-3; D is unresolved. The CDR3 has 18 amino acids. Germline-derived CDR1 and CDR2 are MNHNY and SVGAGI (reference sequence). Trimming removed 0 bases from V and 2 bases from J, with 18 bases in between.

The chain is built from TRBV5-1 and TRBJ2-3, with D unclear. Trimming shortened V by 1 base and J by 0 bases, and 6 bases separated the two germline ends. Germline V gives CDR1 SGHRS, CDR2 YFSETQ. This CDR3 has 14 amino acids. The CDR3 sequence: CASSLSKSTDTQYF. The CDR3 nucleotides read TGCGCCAGCAGCTTGTCAAAAAGCACAGATACGCAGTATTTT. The full variable domain, its missing parts supplied by reference TRBV5-1 and TRBJ2-3, is KAGVTQTPRYLIKTRGQQVTLSCSPISGHRSVSWYQQTPGQGLQFLFEYFSETQRNKGNFPGRFSGRQFSNSRSEMNVSTLELGDSALYLCASSLSKSTDTQYFGPGTRLTVL.

This clonotype was detected ten times or more. The DNA for the CDR3 is TGTGCCACCTATACTTCTCGGGCAGGGCGTCAGCCCCAGCATTTT. This codes for CATYTSRAGRQPQHF. The rearrangement joins TRBV24-1 to TRBJ1-5, with TRBD1 as a possible D gene (5 bases). This CDR3 has 15 residues. Deletions cut 9 bases from V and 6 bases from J, with 20 bases between. Germline CDR1 is KGHDR and CDR2 is SFDVKD.

The J gene is TRBJ1-1, the V gene TRBV6-5; the match to TRBD1 covers 7 bases. The J segment lost 4 bases and the V segment lost 2 bases, leaving 7 bases of the junction unmatched. This CDR3 region has 15 residues. Germline loops: CDR1 MNHEY, CDR2 SVGAGI. CDR3 in amino acids: CASSYDRVMATEAFF. DNA of the CDR3: TGTGCCAGCAGTTACGACAGGGTGATGGCCACTGAAGCTTTCTTT.

This clonotype came up many times. This rearrangement joins TRBV7-8 to TRBJ1-4, with 9 bases lining up with TRBD1. After removal of 5 bases from V and 4 bases from J, the junction contained 5 bases not matched to a gene. The CDR3 extends over 15 amino acids. Germline V gene data show CDR1 as SGHVS and CDR2 as FQNEAQ. The CDR3 reads CASSRGGQGNEKLFF. Written as DNA, the CDR3 is TGTGCCAGCAGCCGCGGGGGACAGGGTAATGAAAAACTGTTTTTT.

This clonotype was seen more than once but under ten times. This sequence joins TRBV7-9 and TRBJ2-1, with TRBD1 matching over 7 bases. CDR1 is SEHNR, CDR2 FQNEAQ, per germline (reference sequence). The CDR3 length is 16 residues. V gave up 5 bases and J gave up 0 bases; unmatched junction bases: 7. The DNA of the CDR3 is TGTGCCAGCAGCCCCCCGACAGGGAACTCCTACAATGAGCAGTTCTTC. It is translated as CASSPPTGNSYNEQFF.

This chain joins TRBV27 and TRBJ2-3, with 11 bases that match TRBD2. This CDR3 spans 16 amino acids. With V trimmed by 7 bases and J by 5 bases, 11 bases remained unmatched. Per the germline V gene, CDR1 is MNHEY and CDR2 is SMNVEV (reference sequence). The CDR3 spells CASNPRPLAGVDTQYF. CDR3 DNA: TGTGCCAGCAACCCCCGGCCACTAGCGGGAGTAGATACGCAGTATTTT.

This clonotype was detected a few times. The V and J genes are TRBV7-2 and TRBJ2-3; no clear D. Germline assignment: CDR1 SGHTA and CDR2 FQGNSA. The V end lost 5 bases, the J end lost 1 base, and 16 bases lay between the germline ends. This CDR3 has 16 amino acids. DNA for the CDR3: TGTGCCAGCAGCCCGTCGCTGGCAGCAGGCACAGATACGCAGTATTTT. Translated: CASSPSLAAGTDTQYF.

The chain joins TRBV7-8 to TRBJ2-7; possibly TRBD2 for D (6 bases). This CDR3 comprises 16 residues. Germline V gene lookup returns CDR1 SGHVS and CDR2 FQNEAQ. Trimming shortened V by 5 bases and J by 0 bases, and 17 bases separated the two germline ends. The CDR3 DNA sequence: TGTGCCAGCAGCACCCGTTTTCGGGGGAGCTCCTACGAGCAGTACTTC. It is translated as CASSTRFRGSSYEQYF.

V gene TRBV6-6 combines with J gene TRBJ2-1; D ambiguous. The CDR3 sequence is 13 residues long. Per germline, CDR1 MNHNY and CDR2 SVGAGI (reference sequence). Trimming shortened V by 10 bases and J by 7 bases, and 17 bases separated the two germline ends. CDR3 sequence reads: CAIGGSQRNEQFF. The CDR3 bases are TGTGCCATCGGTGGATCCCAGAGGAATGAGCAGTTCTTC.

This clonotype showed up just a few times. The chain links TRBV4-3 to TRBJ2-3; tentatively, D is TRBD1 or TRBD2 (5 bases each). The germline CDR1 and CDR2 sequences are LGHNA and YSLEER. The CDR3 sequence is 18 residues long. The V and J ends lost 0 bases and 6 bases respectively, with 22 bases between them. In DNA form, the CDR3 reads TGCGCCAGCAGCCAAGATCCCCCCGGGACGGTCAGCAGGGATACGCAGTATTTT. This translates into CASSQDPPGTVSRDTQYF.